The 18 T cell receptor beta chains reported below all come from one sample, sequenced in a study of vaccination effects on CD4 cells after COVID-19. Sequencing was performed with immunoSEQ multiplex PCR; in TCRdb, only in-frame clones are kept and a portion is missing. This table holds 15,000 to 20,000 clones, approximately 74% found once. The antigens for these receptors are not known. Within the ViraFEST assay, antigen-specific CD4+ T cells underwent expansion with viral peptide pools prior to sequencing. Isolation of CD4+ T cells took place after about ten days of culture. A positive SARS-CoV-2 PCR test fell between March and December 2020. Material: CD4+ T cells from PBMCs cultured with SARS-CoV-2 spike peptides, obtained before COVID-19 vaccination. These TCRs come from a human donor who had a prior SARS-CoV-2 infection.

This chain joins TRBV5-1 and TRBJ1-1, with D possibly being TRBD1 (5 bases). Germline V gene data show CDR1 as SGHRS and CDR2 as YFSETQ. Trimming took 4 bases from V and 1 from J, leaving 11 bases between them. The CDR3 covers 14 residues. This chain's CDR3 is CASSNQGQNTEAFF. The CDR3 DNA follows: TGCGCCAGCAGCAACCAAGGACAGAACACTGAAGCTTTCTTT.

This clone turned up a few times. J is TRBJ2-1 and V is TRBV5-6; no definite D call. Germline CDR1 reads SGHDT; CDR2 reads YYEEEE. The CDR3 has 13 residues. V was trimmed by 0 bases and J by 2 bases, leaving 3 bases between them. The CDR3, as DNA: TGTGCCAGCAGCTTGGACACCTACAATGAGCAGTTCTTC. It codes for CASSLDTYNEQFF.

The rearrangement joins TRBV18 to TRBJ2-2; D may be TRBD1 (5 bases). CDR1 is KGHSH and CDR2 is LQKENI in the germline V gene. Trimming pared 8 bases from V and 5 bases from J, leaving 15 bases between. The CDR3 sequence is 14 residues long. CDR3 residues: CASTGGQGTGELFF. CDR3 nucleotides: TGTGCCAGCACCGGTGGGCAGGGAACCGGGGAGCTGTTTTTT.

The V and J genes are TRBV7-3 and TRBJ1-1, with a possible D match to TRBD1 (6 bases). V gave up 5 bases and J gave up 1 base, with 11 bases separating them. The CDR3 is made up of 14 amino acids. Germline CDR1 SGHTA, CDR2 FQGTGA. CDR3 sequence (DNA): TGTGCCAGCAGCCAACAGGGCAGGAACACTGAAGCTTTCTTT. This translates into CASSQQGRNTEAFF.

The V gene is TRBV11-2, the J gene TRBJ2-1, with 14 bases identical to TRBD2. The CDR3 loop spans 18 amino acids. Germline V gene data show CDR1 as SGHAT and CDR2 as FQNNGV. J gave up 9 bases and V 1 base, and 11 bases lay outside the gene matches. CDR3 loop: CASSLAYRGTSGSPEQFF. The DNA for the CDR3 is TGTGCCAGCAGCTTAGCTTATCGGGGGACTAGCGGGAGTCCTGAGCAGTTCTTC.

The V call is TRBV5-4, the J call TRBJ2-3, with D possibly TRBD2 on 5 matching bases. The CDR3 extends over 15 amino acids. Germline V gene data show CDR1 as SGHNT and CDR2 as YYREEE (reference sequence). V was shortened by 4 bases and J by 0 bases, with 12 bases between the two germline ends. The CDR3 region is CASSRPGGSTDTQYF. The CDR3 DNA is TGTGCCAGCAGCCGGCCGGGCGGGAGCACAGATACGCAGTATTTT.

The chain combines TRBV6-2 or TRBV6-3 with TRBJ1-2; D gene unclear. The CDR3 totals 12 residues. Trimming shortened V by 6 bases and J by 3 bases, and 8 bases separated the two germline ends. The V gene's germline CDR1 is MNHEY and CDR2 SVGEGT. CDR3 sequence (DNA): TGTGCCAGCAGCTTCAGAGACTATGGCTACACCTTC. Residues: CASSFRDYGYTF.

CDR3: CASSFTGTGKLFF. As DNA, the CDR3 is TGTGCCAGCAGTTTCACCGGGACAGGTAAACTGTTTTTT. This chain uses TRBV6-6 with TRBJ1-4; 8 bases map to TRBD1. The CDR3 has 13 amino acids. CDR1 is MNHNY and CDR2 is SVGAGI in the germline V gene (reference sequence). V dropped 4 bases and J dropped 11; count of bases not matched to a gene: 6.

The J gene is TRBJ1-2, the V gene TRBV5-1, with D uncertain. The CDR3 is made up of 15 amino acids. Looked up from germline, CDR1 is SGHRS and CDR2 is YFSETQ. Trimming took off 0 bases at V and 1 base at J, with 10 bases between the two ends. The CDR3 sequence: CASSLAGPYNYGYTF. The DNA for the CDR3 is TGCGCCAGCAGCTTGGCTGGCCCCTATAACTATGGCTACACCTTC.

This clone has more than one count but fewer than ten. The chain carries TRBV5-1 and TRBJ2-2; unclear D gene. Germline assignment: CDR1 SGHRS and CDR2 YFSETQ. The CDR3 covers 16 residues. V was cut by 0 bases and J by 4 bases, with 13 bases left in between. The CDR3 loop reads CASSLAVGKGTGELFF. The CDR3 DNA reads TGCGCCAGCAGCTTGGCCGTAGGGAAGGGCACCGGGGAGCTGTTTTTT.

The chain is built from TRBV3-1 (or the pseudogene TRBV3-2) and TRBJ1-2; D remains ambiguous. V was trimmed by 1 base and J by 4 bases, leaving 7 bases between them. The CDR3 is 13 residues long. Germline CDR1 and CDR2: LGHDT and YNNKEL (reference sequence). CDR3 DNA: TGTGCCAGCAGCCAAGGACGGTTCTATGGCTACACCTTC. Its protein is CASSQGRFYGYTF.

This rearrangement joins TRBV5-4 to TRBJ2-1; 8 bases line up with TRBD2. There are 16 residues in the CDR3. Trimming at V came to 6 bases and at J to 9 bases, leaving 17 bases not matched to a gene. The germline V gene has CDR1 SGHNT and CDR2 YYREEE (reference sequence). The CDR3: CASTDARGERGFEQFF. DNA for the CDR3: TGTGCCAGCACCGATGCCCGGGGGGAGCGGGGGTTTGAGCAGTTCTTC.

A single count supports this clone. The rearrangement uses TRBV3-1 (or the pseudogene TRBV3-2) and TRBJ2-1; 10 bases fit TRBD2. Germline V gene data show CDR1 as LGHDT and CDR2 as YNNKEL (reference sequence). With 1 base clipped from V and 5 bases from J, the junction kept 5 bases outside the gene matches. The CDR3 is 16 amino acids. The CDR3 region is CASSQGWTSGNNEQFF. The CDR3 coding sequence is TGTGCCAGCAGCCAAGGTTGGACTAGCGGAAACAATGAGCAGTTCTTC.

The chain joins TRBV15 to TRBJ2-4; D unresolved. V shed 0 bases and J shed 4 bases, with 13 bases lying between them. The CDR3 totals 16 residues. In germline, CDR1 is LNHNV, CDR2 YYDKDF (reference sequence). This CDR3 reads CATSRDPPRGKNIQYF. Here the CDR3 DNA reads TGTGCCACCAGCAGAGACCCCCCCCGAGGAAAAAACATTCAGTACTTC.

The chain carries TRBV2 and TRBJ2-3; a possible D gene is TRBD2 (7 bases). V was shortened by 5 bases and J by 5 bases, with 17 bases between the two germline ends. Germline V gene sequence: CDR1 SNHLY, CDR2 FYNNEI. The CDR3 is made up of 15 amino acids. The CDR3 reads CASSPIGGGLDTQYF. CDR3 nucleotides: TGTGCCAGCAGTCCGATTGGGGGGGGCTTAGATACGCAGTATTTT.

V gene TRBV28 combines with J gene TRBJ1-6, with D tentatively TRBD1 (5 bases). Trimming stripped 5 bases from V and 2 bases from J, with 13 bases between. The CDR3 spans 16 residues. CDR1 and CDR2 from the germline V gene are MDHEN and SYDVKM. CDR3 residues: CASSKPAGPYNSPLHF. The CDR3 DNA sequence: TGTGCCAGCAGTAAACCAGCAGGGCCCTATAATTCACCCCTCCACTTT.

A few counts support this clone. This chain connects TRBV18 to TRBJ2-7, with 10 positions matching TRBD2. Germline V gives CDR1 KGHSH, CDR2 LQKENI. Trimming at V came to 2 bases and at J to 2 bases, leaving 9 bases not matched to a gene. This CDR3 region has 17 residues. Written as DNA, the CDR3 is TGTGCCAGCTCACCAGGGGCTAGCGGGAGTATCCCCTACGAGCAGTACTTC. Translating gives CASSPGASGSIPYEQYF.

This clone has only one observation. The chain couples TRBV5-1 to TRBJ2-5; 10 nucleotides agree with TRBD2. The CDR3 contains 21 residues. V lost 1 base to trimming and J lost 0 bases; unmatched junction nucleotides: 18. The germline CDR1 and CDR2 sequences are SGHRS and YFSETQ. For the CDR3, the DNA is TGCGCCAGCAGCTTGTTTGGGACACCTCTGACTAGCGGGTTCTACCAAGAGACCCAGTACTTC. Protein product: CASSLFGTPLTSGFYQETQYF.